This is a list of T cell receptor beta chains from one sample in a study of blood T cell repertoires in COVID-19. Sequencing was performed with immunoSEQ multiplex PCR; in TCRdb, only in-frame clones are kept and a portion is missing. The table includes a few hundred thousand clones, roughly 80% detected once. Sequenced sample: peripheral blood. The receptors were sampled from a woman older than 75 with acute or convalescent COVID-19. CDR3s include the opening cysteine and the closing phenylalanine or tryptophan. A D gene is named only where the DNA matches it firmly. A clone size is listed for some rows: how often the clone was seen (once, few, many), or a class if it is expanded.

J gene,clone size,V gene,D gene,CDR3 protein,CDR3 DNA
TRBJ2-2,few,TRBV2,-,CASSEQQWADANTGELFF,TGTGCCAGCAGTGAGCAGCAGTGGGCAGACGCGAACACCGGGGAGCTGTTTTTT
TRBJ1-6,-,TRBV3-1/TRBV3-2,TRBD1,CASSQPGTGVAPLHF,TGTGCCAGCAGCCAACCCGGGACAGGGGTGGCACCCCTCCACTTT
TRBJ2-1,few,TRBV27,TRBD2,CASSSPGLARGNEQFF,TGTGCCAGCAGTTCCCCGGGACTAGCGAGGGGCAATGAGCAGTTCTTC
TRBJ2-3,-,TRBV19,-,CASSMGGQVTDTQYF,TGTGCCAGTAGTATGGGAGGACAGGTCACAGATACGCAGTATTTT
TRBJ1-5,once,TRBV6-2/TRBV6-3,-,CASSYPGRLPNQPQHF,TGTGCCAGCAGTTACCCGGGGAGGCTTCCCAACCAGCCCCAGCATTTT
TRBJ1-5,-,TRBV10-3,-,CAISESMSNDQPQHF,TGTGCCATCAGTGAGTCGATGAGTAATGATCAGCCCCAGCATTTT
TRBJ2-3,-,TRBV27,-,CASRPSVTDTQYF,TGTGCCAGCCGCCCGAGCGTGACAGATACGCAGTATTTT
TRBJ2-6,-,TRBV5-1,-,CASSLGIGDWGSGANVLTF,TGCGCCAGCAGCTTGGGGATCGGGGACTGGGGAAGTGGGGCCAACGTCCTGACTTTC
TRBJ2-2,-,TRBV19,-,CASSGASRTGELFF,TGTGCCAGTAGTGGGGCTAGTCGCACCGGGGAGCTGTTTTTT
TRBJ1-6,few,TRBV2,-,CASRQGHPNSPLHF,TGTGCCAGCAGACAGGGTCACCCAAATTCACCCCTCCACTTT
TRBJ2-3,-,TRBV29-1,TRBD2,CSVGTWASGGAPDTQYF,TGCAGCGTTGGAACGTGGGCTAGCGGGGGGGCCCCAGATACGCAGTATTTT
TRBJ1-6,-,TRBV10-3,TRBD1,CAIREGASRNSYNSPLHF,TGTGCCATCAGGGAGGGGGCGTCCCGAAACTCCTATAATTCACCCCTCCACTTT
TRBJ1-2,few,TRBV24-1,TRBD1,CATSDFRTDRGNYGYTF,TGTGCCACCAGTGATTTCAGAACAGACAGGGGGAACTATGGCTACACCTTC
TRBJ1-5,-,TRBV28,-,CASSLDSGLNQPQHF,TGTGCCAGCAGTTTAGATTCCGGTCTCAATCAGCCCCAGCATTTT
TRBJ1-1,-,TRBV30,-,CAWVLQGSSTEAFF,TGTGCCTGGGTTCTGCAGGGGAGTAGCACTGAAGCTTTCTTT
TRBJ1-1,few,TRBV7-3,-,CASSLGSQGYTEAFF,TGTGCCAGCAGCTTAGGGTCACAGGGATACACTGAAGCTTTCTTT
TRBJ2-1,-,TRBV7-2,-,CASSLVRGGEQFF,TGTGCCAGCAGCTTAGTTCGGGGTGGTGAGCAGTTCTTC
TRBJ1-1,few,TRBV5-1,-,CASSLAGFRGAVNTEAFF,TGCGCCAGCAGCTTGGCTGGGTTCCGTGGGGCGGTGAACACTGAAGCTTTCTTT
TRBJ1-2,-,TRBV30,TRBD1,CAWNRQGNYGYTF,TGTGCCTGGAACCGACAGGGGAACTATGGCTACACCTTC
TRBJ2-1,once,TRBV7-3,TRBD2,CASSSGTSDEQFF,TGTGCCAGCAGCTCCGGGACTAGCGATGAGCAGTTCTTC
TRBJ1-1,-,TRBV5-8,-,CASSLAGGSTEAFF,TGTGCCAGCAGCTTGGCGGGGGGGAGCACTGAAGCTTTCTTT
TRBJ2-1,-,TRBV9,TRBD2,CASSVGTSGSSYNEQFF,TGTGCCAGCAGCGTAGGGACTAGCGGGAGTTCCTACAATGAGCAGTTCTTC
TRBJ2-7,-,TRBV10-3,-,CAISESEPKHSYEQYF,TGTGCCATCAGTGAGTCCGAACCCAAGCACTCCTACGAGCAGTACTTC
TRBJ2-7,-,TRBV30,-,CAWALAGATYEQYF,TGTGCCTGGGCTCTCGCGGGGGCTACCTACGAGCAGTACTTC
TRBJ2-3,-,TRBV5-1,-,CASSLQDTDTQYF,TGCGCCAGCAGCTTGCAGGACACCGATACGCAGTATTTT
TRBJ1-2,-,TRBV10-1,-,CASSESGGRGYTF,TGCGCCAGCAGTGAGAGCGGGGGACGTGGCTACACCTTC
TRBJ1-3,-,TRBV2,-,CASRIQGNTIYF,TGTGCCAGCAGAATACAGGGAAACACCATATATTTT